This entry lists 13 T cell receptor beta chains sequenced from one sample in a study of blood T cell repertoires in COVID-19. Some clones are missing from TCRdb's copy, which holds only in-frame ones; the method was immunoSEQ multiplex PCR. Of about 140,000 clones detected, around 80% appear once; the ten largest clones hold approximately 4%. Specimen: peripheral blood. These receptors were obtained from a man aged 55 to 69 with acute or convalescent COVID-19.

V and J are TRBV9 and TRBJ2-5; 7 bases line up with TRBD1. V dropped 4 bases and J dropped 2; count of bases not matched to a gene: 11. The CDR3 sequence is 16 residues long. CDR1 is SGDLS, CDR2 YYNGEE, per germline. The CDR3, as DNA: TGTGCCAGCAGCAGACGACAGGGTTCCGAGCAAGAGACCCAGTACTTC. It translates to CASSRRQGSEQETQYF.

This clone was seen only a few times. The rearrangement joins TRBV4-2 to TRBJ2-1, with a weak D call TRBD2 (5 bases). The length of the CDR3 is 14 residues. Per germline, CDR1 LGHNA and CDR2 YNFKEQ. Trimming shortened V by 2 bases and J by 6 bases, and 11 bases separated the two germline ends. In DNA, the CDR3 is TGTGCCAGCAGCCAACAGGACGGACTCAATGAGCAGTTCTTC. Protein: CASSQQDGLNEQFF.

The genes are TRBV6-5 and TRBJ1-5, with D unresolved. The germline gives CDR1 MNHEY, CDR2 SVGAGI. Trimming took off 7 bases at V and 4 bases at J, with 17 bases between the two ends. The CDR3 sequence is 15 residues long. The CDR3, as DNA: TGTGCCAGCACTATTTCTCAGAGGGATAATCAGCCCCAGCATTTT. Its protein is CASTISQRDNQPQHF.

V gene TRBV6-5 combines with J gene TRBJ2-2, with 10 bases fitting TRBD1. The J segment lost 4 bases and the V segment lost 7 bases, leaving 6 bases of the junction unmatched. Germline lookup yields CDR1 MNHEY and CDR2 SVGAGI. The CDR3 spans 15 residues. The CDR3, as DNA: TGTGCCAGCAACGACAGGGGGCGTAGCACCGGGGAGCTGTTTTTT. It is translated as CASNDRGRSTGELFF.

This chain joins TRBV12-3 or TRBV12-4 and TRBJ2-1; 7 nucleotides align to TRBD2. The V and J ends lost 6 bases and 5 bases, in that order; junction bases with no gene match: 4. The CDR3 is 13 residues long. The DNA of the CDR3 is TGTGCCAGCAGGCCCGGGACTAACAATGAGCAGTTCTTC. This codes for CASRPGTNNEQFF.

The rearrangement uses TRBV7-2 and TRBJ1-5, with D unresolved. Germline V CDR1 and CDR2: SGHTA, FQGNSA. The V end lost 2 bases, the J end lost 7 bases, and 9 bases lay between the germline ends. This CDR3 is built from 13 residues. DNA of the CDR3: TGTGCCAGCAGCTTAATCAGCGTCCAGCCCCAGCATTTT. Its protein product is CASSLISVQPQHF.

V and J are TRBV18 and TRBJ1-1, with TRBD1 as a possible D gene (6 bases). Germline CDR1 reads KGHSH; CDR2 reads LQKENI. V was cut by 8 bases and J by 4 bases, with 14 bases left in between. This CDR3 region has 13 residues. The CDR3 reads CASARGPGTEAFF. The CDR3 DNA sequence: TGTGCCAGCGCCAGGGGCCCGGGCACTGAAGCTTTCTTT.

The rearrangement joins TRBV6-2 or TRBV6-3 to TRBJ2-6; perhaps TRBD2 as D (6 bases). The germline CDR1 and CDR2 sequences are MNHEY and SVGEGT. The CDR3 consists of 17 residues. With 6 bases removed from V and 0 bases from J, the gap between germline ends came to 15 bases. In DNA form, the CDR3 reads TGTGCCAGCAGCCCGGCGGGGTCCGGCTCTGGGGCCAACGTCCTGACTTTC. It translates to CASSPAGSGSGANVLTF.

The J gene is TRBJ1-2, the V gene TRBV5-1; 8 bases map to TRBD1. Losses at the gene ends were 0 bases for V and 4 bases for J; bases not matched to a gene: 5. CDR1 and CDR2 (germline): SGHRS, YFSETQ. The CDR3 loop spans 15 amino acids. CDR3 in DNA: TGCGCCAGCAGCTTGGATCAGGGGGCCCCCTATGGCTACACCTTC. Its translation is CASSLDQGAPYGYTF.

In DNA, the CDR3 is TGCGCCAGCAGCCAGGGAATGGCAGGGAATGAGCAGTTCTTC. Its protein is CASSQGMAGNEQFF. V and J are TRBV4-3 and TRBJ2-1; D is possibly TRBD1 (5 bases). The ends were cut back, 3 bases at V and 7 bases at J, with 13 bases in the middle. The CDR3 is 14 amino acids. Germline values: CDR1 LGHNA, CDR2 YSLEER.

V usage is TRBV27 and J usage is TRBJ2-5, with D tentatively TRBD1 (6 bases). This CDR3 is 15 amino acids long. V lost 5 bases and J 4 bases, leaving 17 bases between the germline ends. Per the germline V gene, CDR1 is MNHEY and CDR2 is SMNVEV (reference sequence). CDR3 nucleotide sequence: TGTGCCAGCAGTCCCAGTGGGACATGGGGAGAGACCCAGTACTTC. Amino acid sequence: CASSPSGTWGETQYF.

The genes are TRBV12-3 or TRBV12-4 and TRBJ1-6; D gene unclear. The CDR3 runs 13 residues. Trimming pared 5 bases from V and 7 bases from J, leaving 9 bases between. Written as DNA, the CDR3 is TGTGCCAGCAGTCGGACGGGAAATTCACCCCTCCACTTT. This sequence encodes CASSRTGNSPLHF.

The chain employs TRBV6-5 and TRBJ2-5; 10 bases fit TRBD2. The CDR3 extends over 15 amino acids. J lost 5 bases, V lost 6 bases, and 9 bases had no gene match. CDR1 MNHEY and CDR2 SVGAGI come from the germline V gene. This chain's CDR3 is CASRQSGRASETQYF. In DNA form, the CDR3 reads TGTGCCAGCAGACAGAGCGGGAGGGCCAGTGAGACCCAGTACTTC.